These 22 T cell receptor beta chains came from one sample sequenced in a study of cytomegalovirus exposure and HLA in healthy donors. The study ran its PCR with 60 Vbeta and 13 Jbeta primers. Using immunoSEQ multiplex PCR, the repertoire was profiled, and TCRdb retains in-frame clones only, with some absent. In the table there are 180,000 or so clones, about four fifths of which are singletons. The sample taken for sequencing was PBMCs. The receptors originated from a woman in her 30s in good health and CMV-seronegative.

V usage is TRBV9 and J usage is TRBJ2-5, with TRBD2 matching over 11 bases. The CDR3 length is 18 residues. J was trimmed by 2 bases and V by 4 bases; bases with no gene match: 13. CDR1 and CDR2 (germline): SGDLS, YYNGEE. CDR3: CASSQRLAGSGLQETQYF. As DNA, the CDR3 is TGTGCCAGCAGCCAACGACTAGCGGGGTCTGGGCTACAAGAGACCCAGTACTTC.

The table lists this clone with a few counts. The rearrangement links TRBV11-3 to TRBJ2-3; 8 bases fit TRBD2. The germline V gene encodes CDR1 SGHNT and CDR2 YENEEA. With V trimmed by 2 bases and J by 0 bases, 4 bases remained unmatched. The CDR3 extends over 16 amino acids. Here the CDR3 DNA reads TGTGCCAGCAGCTTAAGGCTAGCGGGCAGCACAGATACGCAGTATTTT. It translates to CASSLRLAGSTDTQYF.

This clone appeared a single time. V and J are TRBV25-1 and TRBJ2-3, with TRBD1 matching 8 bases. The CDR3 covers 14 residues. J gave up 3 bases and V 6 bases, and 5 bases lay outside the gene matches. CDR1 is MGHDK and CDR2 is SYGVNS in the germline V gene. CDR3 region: CASSDRGRTDTQYF. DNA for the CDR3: TGTGCCAGCAGCGACAGGGGAAGGACAGATACGCAGTATTTT.

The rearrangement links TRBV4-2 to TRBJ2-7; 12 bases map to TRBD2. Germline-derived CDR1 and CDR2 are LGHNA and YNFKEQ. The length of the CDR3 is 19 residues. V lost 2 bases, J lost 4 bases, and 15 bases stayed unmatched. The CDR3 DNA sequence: TGTGCCAGCAGCCAAATTTTTCGACGGGAAACTAGCGGGGGGTACGAGCAGTACTTC. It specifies CASSQIFRRETSGGYEQYF.

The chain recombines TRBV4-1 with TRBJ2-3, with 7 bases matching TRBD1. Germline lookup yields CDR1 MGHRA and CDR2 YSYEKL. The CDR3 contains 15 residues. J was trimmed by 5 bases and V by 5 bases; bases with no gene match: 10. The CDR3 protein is CASSLRQGPGDTQYF. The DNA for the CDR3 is TGCGCCAGCAGCTTACGACAGGGCCCCGGAGATACGCAGTATTTT.

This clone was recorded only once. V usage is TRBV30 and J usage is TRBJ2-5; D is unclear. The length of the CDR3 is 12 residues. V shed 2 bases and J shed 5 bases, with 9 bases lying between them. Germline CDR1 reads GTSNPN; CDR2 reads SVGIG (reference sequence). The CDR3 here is CAWSPGSETQYF. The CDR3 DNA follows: TGTGCCTGGAGTCCAGGAAGCGAGACCCAGTACTTC.

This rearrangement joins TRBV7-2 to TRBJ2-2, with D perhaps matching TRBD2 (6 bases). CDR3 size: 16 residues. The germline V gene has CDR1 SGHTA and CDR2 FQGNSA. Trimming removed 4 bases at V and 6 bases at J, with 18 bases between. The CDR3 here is CASSSWREIPSGELFF. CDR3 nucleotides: TGTGCCAGCAGCTCCTGGAGGGAGATCCCTTCCGGGGAGCTGTTTTTT.

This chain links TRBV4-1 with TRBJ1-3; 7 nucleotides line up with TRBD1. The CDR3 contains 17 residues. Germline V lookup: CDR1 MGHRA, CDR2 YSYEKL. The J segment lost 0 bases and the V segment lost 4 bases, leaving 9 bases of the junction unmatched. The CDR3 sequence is CASSLQTGRISGNTIYF. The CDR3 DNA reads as TGCGCCAGCAGCCTCCAGACAGGGCGGATCTCTGGAAACACCATATATTTT.

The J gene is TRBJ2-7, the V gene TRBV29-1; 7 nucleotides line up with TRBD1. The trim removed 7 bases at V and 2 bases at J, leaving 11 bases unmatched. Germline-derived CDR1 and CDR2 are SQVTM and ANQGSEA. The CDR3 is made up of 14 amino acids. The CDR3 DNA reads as TGCAGCGCTAAACTTAGGGACAGAGCCTACGAGCAGTACTTC. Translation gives CSAKLRDRAYEQYF.

The DNA of the CDR3 is TGTGCCAGCGGCCATGGGGGACAGCTCTATGGCTACACCTTC. This translates into CASGHGGQLYGYTF. The chain links TRBV7-2 to TRBJ1-2, with TRBD1 matching over 7 bases. Germline values: CDR1 SGHTA, CDR2 FQGNSA. This CDR3 comprises 14 residues. V was clipped by 8 bases and J by 4 bases; unmatched bases: 10. The full variable domain, with the rest looked up from reference TRBV7-2 and TRBJ1-2, is GAGVSQSPSNKVTEKGKDVELRCDPISGHTALYWYRQSLGQGLEFLIYFQGNSAPDKSGLPSDRFSAERTGGSVSTLTIQRTQQEDSAVYLCASGHGGQLYGYTFGSGTRLTVV.

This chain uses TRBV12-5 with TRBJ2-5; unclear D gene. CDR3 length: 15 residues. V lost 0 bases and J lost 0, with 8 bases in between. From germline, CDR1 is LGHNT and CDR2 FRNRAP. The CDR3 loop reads CASGLVQWYQETQYF. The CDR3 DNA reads TGTGCTAGTGGTTTGGTACAATGGTACCAAGAGACCCAGTACTTC.

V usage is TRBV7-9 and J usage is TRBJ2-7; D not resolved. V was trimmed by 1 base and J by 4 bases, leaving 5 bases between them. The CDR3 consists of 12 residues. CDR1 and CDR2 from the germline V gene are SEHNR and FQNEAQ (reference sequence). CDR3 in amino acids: CASSLELYEQYF. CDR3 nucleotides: TGTGCCAGCAGCTTAGAACTATACGAGCAGTACTTC.

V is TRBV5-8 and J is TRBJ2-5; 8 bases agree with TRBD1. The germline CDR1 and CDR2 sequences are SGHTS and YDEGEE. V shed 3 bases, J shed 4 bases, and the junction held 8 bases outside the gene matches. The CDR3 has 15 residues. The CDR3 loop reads CASSWTGFVRETQYF. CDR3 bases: TGTGCCAGCAGCTGGACAGGGTTTGTGCGAGAGACCCAGTACTTC. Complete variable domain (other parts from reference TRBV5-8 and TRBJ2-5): EAGVTQSPTHLIKTRGQQATLRCSPISGHTSVYWYQQALGLGLQFLLWYDEGEERNRGNFPPRFSGRQFPNYSSELNVNALELEDSALYLCASSWTGFVRETQYFGPGTRLLVL.

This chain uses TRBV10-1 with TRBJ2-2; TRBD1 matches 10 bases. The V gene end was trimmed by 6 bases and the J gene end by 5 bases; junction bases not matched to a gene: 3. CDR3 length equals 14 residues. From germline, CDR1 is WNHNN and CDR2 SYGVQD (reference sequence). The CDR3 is CASSGTGETGELFF. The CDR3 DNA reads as TGCGCCAGCAGCGGGACAGGGGAGACCGGGGAGCTGTTTTTT.

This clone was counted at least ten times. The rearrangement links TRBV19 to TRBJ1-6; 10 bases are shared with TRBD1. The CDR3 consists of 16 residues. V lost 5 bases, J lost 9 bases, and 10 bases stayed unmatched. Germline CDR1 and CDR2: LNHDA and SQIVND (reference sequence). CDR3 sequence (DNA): TGTGCCAGTAGTTCCCAGACAGGGGGCAGAGGTTCACCCCTCCACTTT. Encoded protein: CASSSQTGGRGSPLHF.

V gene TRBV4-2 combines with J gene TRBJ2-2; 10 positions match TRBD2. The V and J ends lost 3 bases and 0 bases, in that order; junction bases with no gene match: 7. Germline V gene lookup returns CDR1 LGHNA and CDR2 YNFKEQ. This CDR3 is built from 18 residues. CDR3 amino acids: CASSHALAGVSNTGELFF. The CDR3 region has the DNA TGTGCCAGCAGCCACGCCCTAGCGGGGGTCTCGAACACCGGGGAGCTGTTTTTT.

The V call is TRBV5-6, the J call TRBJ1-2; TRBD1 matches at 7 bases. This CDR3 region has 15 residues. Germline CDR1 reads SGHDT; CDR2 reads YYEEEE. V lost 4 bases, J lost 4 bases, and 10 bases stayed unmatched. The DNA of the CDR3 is TGTGCCAGCAGCCCCCAGGTGGGGACAGCCTATGGCTACACCTTC. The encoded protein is CASSPQVGTAYGYTF.

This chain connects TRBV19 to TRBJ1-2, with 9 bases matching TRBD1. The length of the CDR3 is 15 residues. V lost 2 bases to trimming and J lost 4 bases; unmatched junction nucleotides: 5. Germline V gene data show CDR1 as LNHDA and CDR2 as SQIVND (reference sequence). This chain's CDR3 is CASSITGGQRYGYTF. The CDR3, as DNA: TGTGCCAGTAGTATAACAGGGGGCCAACGCTATGGCTACACCTTC. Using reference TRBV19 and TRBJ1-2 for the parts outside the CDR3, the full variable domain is DGGITQSPKYLFRKEGQNVTLSCEQNLNHDAMYWYRQDPGQGLRLIYYSQIVNDFQKGDIAEGYSVSREKKESFPLTVTSAQKNPTAFYLCASSITGGQRYGYTFGSGTRLTVV.

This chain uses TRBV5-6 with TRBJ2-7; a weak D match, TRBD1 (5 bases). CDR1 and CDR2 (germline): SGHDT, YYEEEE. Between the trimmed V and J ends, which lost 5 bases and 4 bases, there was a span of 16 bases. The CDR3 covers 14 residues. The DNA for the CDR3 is TGTGCCAGCAGTTTTACCAACAGGTTTTACGAGCAGTACTTC. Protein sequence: CASSFTNRFYEQYF.

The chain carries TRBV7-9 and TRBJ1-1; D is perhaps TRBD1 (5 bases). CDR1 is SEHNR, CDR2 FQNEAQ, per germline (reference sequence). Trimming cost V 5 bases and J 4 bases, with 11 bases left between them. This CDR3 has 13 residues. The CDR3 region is CASSPVGGTEAFF. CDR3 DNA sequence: TGTGCCAGCAGCCCAGTGGGGGGCACTGAAGCTTTCTTT.

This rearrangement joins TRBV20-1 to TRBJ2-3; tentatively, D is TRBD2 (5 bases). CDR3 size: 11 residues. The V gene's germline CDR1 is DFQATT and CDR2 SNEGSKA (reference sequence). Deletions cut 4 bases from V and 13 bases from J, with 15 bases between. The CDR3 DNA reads TGCAGTGCTAAATACGCGGGTCCCGAGTATTTT. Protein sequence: CSAKYAGPEYF.

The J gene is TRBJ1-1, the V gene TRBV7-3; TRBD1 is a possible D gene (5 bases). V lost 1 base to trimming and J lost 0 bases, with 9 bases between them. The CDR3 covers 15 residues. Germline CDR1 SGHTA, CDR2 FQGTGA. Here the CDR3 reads CASSLISGVNTEAFF. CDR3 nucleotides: TGTGCCAGCAGCTTAATATCGGGGGTGAACACTGAAGCTTTCTTT. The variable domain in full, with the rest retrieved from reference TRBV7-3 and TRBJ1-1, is GAGVSQTPSNKVTEKGKYVELRCDPISGHTALYWYRQSLGQGPEFLIYFQGTGAADDSGLPNDRFFAVRPEGSVSTLKIQRTERGDSAVYLCASSLISGVNTEAFFGQGTRLTVV.